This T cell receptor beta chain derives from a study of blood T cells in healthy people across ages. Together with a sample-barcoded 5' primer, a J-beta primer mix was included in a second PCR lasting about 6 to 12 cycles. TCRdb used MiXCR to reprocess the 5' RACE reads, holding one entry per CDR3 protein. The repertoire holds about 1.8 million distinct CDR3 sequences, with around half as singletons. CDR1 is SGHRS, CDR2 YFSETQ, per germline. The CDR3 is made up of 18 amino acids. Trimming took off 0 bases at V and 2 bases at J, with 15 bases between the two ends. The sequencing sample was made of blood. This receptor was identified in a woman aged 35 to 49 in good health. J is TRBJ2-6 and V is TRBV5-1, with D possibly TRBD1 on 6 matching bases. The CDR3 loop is CASSLDGTSAPGANVLTF. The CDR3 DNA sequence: TGCGCCAGCAGCTTGGATGGGACAAGTGCCCCTGGGGCCAACGTCCTGACTTTC.